Detailed here is one T cell receptor beta chain. Its antigen is unknown. The data are from a study of cytotoxic CD8 clonotypes in ibrutinib-treated CLL. Findings and limits, study-wide: Clonality increased at ibrutinib response, then returned toward baseline at progression.

The CDR3 covers 16 residues. Germline CDR1 is LNHDA and CDR2 is SQIVND (reference sequence). The ends were cut back, 2 bases at V and 2 bases at J, with 15 bases in the middle. TCRdb's copy holds only in-frame clones and misses some; the assay was immunoSEQ multiplex PCR. The sample has about 310,000 clones; roughly 79% are singletons. The receptor was isolated from a human donor with chronic lymphocytic leukemia. The source material was PBMCs, sampled before ibrutinib treatment. J is TRBJ1-2 and V is TRBV19; D not certain. The CDR3 coding sequence is TGTGCCAGTAGTATAATTATCCCCAGCGTGAACTATGGCTACACCTTC. Amino acids: CASSIIIPSVNYGYTF.